A single sample gave rise to the 27 T cell receptor beta chains below, sequenced in a study of vaccination and CD4 T cells after COVID-19. Their antigen targets remain unknown. Specified treatment: roughly ten-day PBMC culture with coronavirus spike peptide pools or control peptides (ViraFEST assay). CD4+ T cells that had been cultured provided DNA sequenced with the Oncomine TCR Beta short-read assay. TCRdb re-derived calls from the PCR reads in MiXCR, one entry per CDR3 protein. The top ten clones hold around 39% of a sample with roughly 10,000 distinct CDR3 sequences, around half of them seen once. Sequenced material: CD4+ T cells from blood, cultured in vitro. The source is a human donor who had recovered from COVID-19.

The sample holds a few counts of this clonotype. The DNA for the CDR3 is TGTGCCAGCAGCCCCGGTGGGGCACCACTGGGCTACACCTTC. It specifies CASSPGGAPLGYTF. This rearrangement joins TRBV11-2 to TRBJ1-2; D is possibly TRBD1 (5 bases). Germline V lookup: CDR1 SGHAT, CDR2 FQNNGV. This CDR3 is built from 14 residues. V was clipped by 5 bases and J by 8 bases, with 18 bases between them.

This clonotype occurred a few times. This rearrangement joins TRBV5-1 to TRBJ2-7, with D possibly called TRBD1 or TRBD2 (5 bases each). This CDR3 contains 14 residues. CDR1 is SGHRS, CDR2 YFSETQ, per germline. Trimming stripped 0 bases from V and 6 bases from J, with 13 bases between. The CDR3 nucleotides are TGCGCCAGCAGCTTGGAGGGACCACCTAGCGAGCAGTACTTC. It translates to CASSLEGPPSEQYF.

The genes are TRBV2 and TRBJ2-4; possible D gene TRBD1, 6 bases. CDR1 is SNHLY, CDR2 FYNNEI, per germline. This CDR3 is built from 17 residues. The V end was cut by 4 bases, the J end by 7 bases, with 23 bases between. The CDR3 sequence: CASSAGNRDGLNNIQYF. CDR3 coding DNA: TGTGCCAGCAGTGCAGGGAACAGGGATGGGTTAAATAACATTCAGTACTTC.

V and J are TRBV30 and TRBJ1-2; weak D call: TRBD1 (6 bases). V was trimmed by 4 bases and J by 4 bases, leaving 10 bases between them. Germline CDR1 and CDR2: GTSNPN and SVGIG (reference sequence). CDR3 size: 12 residues. DNA of the CDR3: TGTGCCTGGACAGAACAGGGCTATGGCTACACCTTC. Translated: CAWTEQGYGYTF.

In this sample, this clonotype turned up a few times. The chain uses TRBV6-1 and TRBJ1-2; tentative D call: TRBD1 (6 bases). The CDR3 contains 15 residues. V lost 6 bases and J 4 bases, leaving 18 bases between the germline ends. CDR1 MNHNS and CDR2 SASEGT come from the germline V gene. The CDR3 loop reads CASSPGTGSTYGYTF. The CDR3 DNA reads as TGTGCCAGCAGCCCAGGCACAGGGTCGACCTATGGCTACACCTTC.

The chain uses TRBV20-1 and TRBJ1-1; D uncertain. Germline assignment: CDR1 DFQATT and CDR2 SNEGSKA (reference sequence). This CDR3 is 13 amino acids long. The V end was cut by 3 bases, the J end by 0 bases, with 8 bases between. The CDR3 sequence is CSASPVVNTEAFF. CDR3 coding DNA: TGCAGTGCTAGCCCGGTGGTGAACACTGAAGCTTTCTTT.

The CDR3 nucleotides read TGTGCCAGCAGCCCTCCCTTGACAGGGCTCACCGGGGAGCTGTTTTTT. Translated, it gives CASSPPLTGLTGELFF. The chain couples TRBV11-2 to TRBJ2-2; 7 nucleotides agree with TRBD1. With V trimmed by 5 bases and J by 4 bases, 10 bases remained unmatched. This CDR3 is 16 amino acids long. Per the germline V gene, CDR1 is SGHAT and CDR2 is FQNNGV.

The chain is built from TRBV2 and TRBJ2-7, with D tentatively TRBD2 (5 bases). The CDR3 contains 15 residues. V was cut by 6 bases and J by 6 bases, with 21 bases left in between. Germline CDR1 and CDR2: SNHLY and FYNNEI. The CDR3 DNA follows: TGTGCCAGCAGCCCCGGAGGCCCCTCCGGAGGCGAGCAGTACTTC. Translation: CASSPGGPSGGEQYF. The complete variable domain, with remaining parts taken from reference TRBV2 and TRBJ2-7, reads EPEVTQTPSHQVTQMGQEVILRCVPISNHLYFYWYRQILGQKVEFLVSFYNNEISEKSEIFDDQFSVERPDGSNFTLKIRSTKLEDSAMYFCASSPGGPSGGEQYFGPGTRLTVT.

Only one count was recorded for this clonotype. The chain uses TRBV12-3 or TRBV12-4 and TRBJ1-5; D gene uncertain. V gave up 5 bases and J gave up 6 bases, with 20 bases separating them. This CDR3 contains 16 residues. Here the CDR3 DNA reads TGTGCCAGCAGTCTAGGTGGGCAGTTACCCTTTCAGCCCCAGCATTTT. This encodes CASSLGGQLPFQPQHF.

This clonotype is deemed medium-sized. This chain links TRBV30 with TRBJ2-1; D not resolved. V was clipped by 5 bases and J by 7 bases, with 9 bases between them. CDR3 length: 11 residues. Germline V gene sequence: CDR1 GTSNPN, CDR2 SVGIG (reference sequence). This CDR3 is CAWDFRNEQFF. In DNA form, the CDR3 reads TGTGCCTGGGACTTCCGGAATGAGCAGTTCTTC.

The chain couples TRBV10-3 to TRBJ2-7; 10 nucleotides agree with TRBD2. The V segment lost 2 bases and the J segment 0 bases; nucleotides outside the gene matches: 1. The CDR3 sequence is 15 residues long. Per germline, CDR1 ENHRY and CDR2 SYGVKD. The CDR3 loop reads CAISETSGASYEQYF. Here the CDR3 DNA reads TGTGCCATCAGTGAGACTAGCGGGGCCTCCTACGAGCAGTACTTC.

V gene TRBV11-2 combines with J gene TRBJ1-1, with TRBD1 as a possible D gene (6 bases). The CDR3 runs 15 residues. The V end lost 5 bases, the J end lost 0 bases, and 13 bases lay between the germline ends. CDR1 and CDR2 (germline): SGHAT, FQNNGV. CDR3 sequence: CASSGRGGMNTEAFF. For the CDR3, the DNA is TGTGCCAGCAGCGGGAGGGGGGGAATGAACACTGAAGCTTTCTTT.

CDR3 DNA sequence: TGTGCCAGTAGTTCCCTTCTCCGGGAGACCCAGTACTTC. This gives the protein CASSSLLRETQYF. The gene calls are TRBV19 and TRBJ2-5; no firm D call. The length of the CDR3 is 13 residues. Germline V CDR1 and CDR2: LNHDA, SQIVND (reference sequence). Trimming left V 5 bases short and J 5 bases short, with 12 bases between.

V is TRBV15 and J is TRBJ2-2; D ambiguous. V was pared by 5 bases and J by 5 bases, with 6 bases between. The CDR3 covers 12 residues. Germline V gives CDR1 LNHNV, CDR2 YYDKDF (reference sequence). The CDR3 DNA follows: TGTGCCACCAGCCGCGTAACCGGGGAGCTGTTTTTT. Amino acid sequence: CATSRVTGELFF.

The genes are TRBV11-3 and TRBJ1-2, with TRBD1 identical over 8 bases. The CDR3 consists of 13 residues. Unmatched junction bases numbered 1, after V lost 5 bases and J lost 2 bases. CDR1 SGHNT and CDR2 YENEEA come from the germline V gene. CDR3 sequence (DNA): TGTGCCAGCAGCCGGGACAGGAACTATGGCTACACCTTC. It encodes CASSRDRNYGYTF.

As concerns this clonotype: The junction departs from germline at one end; a sequencing error may be responsible. The chain joins TRBV20-1 to TRBJ2-3, with D possibly called TRBD1 or TRBD2 (5 bases each). The CDR3 length is 15 residues. Germline CDR1 is DFQATT and CDR2 is SNEGSKA (reference sequence). CDR3 residues: CSASYGGRNTYTQYF. The CDR3 DNA sequence: TGCAGTGCTAGTTATGGGGGACGGAACACATATACGCAGTATTTT.

CDR3 residues: CASSLRQGSTKNIQYF. The CDR3 DNA follows: TGCGCCAGCAGCCTGAGGCAGGGCAGCACCAAAAACATTCAGTACTTC. The chain uses TRBV5-1 and TRBJ2-4, with D perhaps TRBD1 (5 bases). The germline gives CDR1 SGHRS, CDR2 YFSETQ. This CDR3 comprises 16 residues. V gave up 4 bases and J gave up 2 bases, with 16 bases separating them.

A word on this clonotype: Its ends do not fully match the called genes, so a read error is possible. The V gene is TRBV4-1, the J gene TRBJ1-1; D not certain. The length of the CDR3 is 14 residues. The germline V gene encodes CDR1 MGHRA and CDR2 YSYEKL. The chain's CDR3 is CASSQGTRGFEAFF. CDR3 in DNA: TGCGCCAGTAGCCAAGGAACAAGAGGGTTTGAGGCTTTCTTT.

This clonotype was seen more than once but under ten times. The chain employs TRBV20-1 and TRBJ2-5, with D unclear. Germline lookup yields CDR1 DFQATT and CDR2 SNEGSKA (reference sequence). This CDR3 comprises 13 residues. V was shortened by 1 base and J by 7 bases, with 13 bases between the two germline ends. The CDR3 sequence is CSARGGGVGTQYF. The CDR3 DNA follows: TGCAGTGCTAGAGGGGGTGGGGTCGGGACCCAGTACTTC.

This clonotype has just a few counts. The rearrangement uses TRBV2 and TRBJ1-2; D might be TRBD1 (5 bases). From germline, CDR1 is SNHLY and CDR2 FYNNEI. CDR3 size: 13 residues. V lost 4 bases and J 1 base, leaving 7 bases between the germline ends. CDR3 protein: CASSGQFNYGYTF. The DNA for the CDR3 is TGTGCCAGCAGTGGACAGTTTAACTATGGCTACACCTTC.

The chain uses TRBV10-3 and TRBJ1-2; unclear D gene. The V end was cut by 6 bases, the J end by 0 bases, with 11 bases between. CDR1 and CDR2 (germline): ENHRY, SYGVKD. The CDR3 has 14 residues. CDR3 in DNA: TGTGCCATCAGGAATGCGAGTTCTAACTATGGCTACACCTTC. Amino acid sequence: CAIRNASSNYGYTF.

The chain is built from TRBV20-1 and TRBJ1-1, with D maybe TRBD1 (5 bases). This CDR3 is built from 13 residues. V lost 5 bases and J 1 base, leaving 11 bases between the germline ends. Germline values: CDR1 DFQATT, CDR2 SNEGSKA (reference sequence). The CDR3 here is CSAGRTGNTEAFF. The CDR3 nucleotides are TGCAGTGCTGGTCGTACAGGGAACACTGAAGCTTTCTTT.

This clonotype came up a few times. This chain connects TRBV20-1 to TRBJ1-5; TRBD1 matches at 9 bases. CDR1 and CDR2 (germline): DFQATT, SNEGSKA (reference sequence). The CDR3 is 13 residues long. The V and J ends lost 5 bases and 7 bases, in that order; junction bases with no gene match: 6. As DNA, the CDR3 is TGCAGTGCTCAACAGGGGGCTGGGCAGCCCCAGCATTTT. This codes for CSAQQGAGQPQHF.

This clonotype was counted a few times. The chain couples TRBV12-3 or TRBV12-4 to TRBJ2-5; weak D call: TRBD2 (7 bases). The CDR3 spans 14 residues. V lost 6 bases and J 4 bases, leaving 15 bases between the germline ends. Here the CDR3 DNA reads TGTGCCAGCAGCCTCCGGGGGGCCCGAGAGACCCAGTACTTC. Translating gives CASSLRGARETQYF.

Only a few counts were recorded for this clonotype. The V and J genes are TRBV30 and TRBJ2-5; TRBD2 aligns across 7 bases. CDR1 GTSNPN and CDR2 SVGIG come from the germline V gene (reference sequence). V was pared by 0 bases and J by 3 bases, with 1 base of the junction left unmatched. There are 13 residues in the CDR3. For the CDR3, the DNA is TGTGCCTGGAGTGTGCTAGCGGAAGAGACCCAGTACTTC. Its translation: CAWSVLAEETQYF.

The CDR3 protein is CATSDPGPHGSTDTQYF. The CDR3 DNA follows: TGTGCCACCAGTGACCCCGGGCCCCACGGGAGCACAGATACGCAGTATTTT. The rearrangement links TRBV24-1 to TRBJ2-3; no clear D. This CDR3 contains 17 residues. V was shortened by 4 bases and J by 0 bases, with 16 bases between the two germline ends. The V gene's germline CDR1 is KGHDR and CDR2 SFDVKD.

This chain connects TRBV12-3 or TRBV12-4 to TRBJ1-5; D is unclear. The CDR3 runs to 13 residues. V was cut by 6 bases and J by 4 bases, with 10 bases left in between. The CDR3 coding sequence is TGTGCCAGCAGCCCAAACAGAAATCAGCCCCAGCATTTT. Amino acid sequence: CASSPNRNQPQHF.